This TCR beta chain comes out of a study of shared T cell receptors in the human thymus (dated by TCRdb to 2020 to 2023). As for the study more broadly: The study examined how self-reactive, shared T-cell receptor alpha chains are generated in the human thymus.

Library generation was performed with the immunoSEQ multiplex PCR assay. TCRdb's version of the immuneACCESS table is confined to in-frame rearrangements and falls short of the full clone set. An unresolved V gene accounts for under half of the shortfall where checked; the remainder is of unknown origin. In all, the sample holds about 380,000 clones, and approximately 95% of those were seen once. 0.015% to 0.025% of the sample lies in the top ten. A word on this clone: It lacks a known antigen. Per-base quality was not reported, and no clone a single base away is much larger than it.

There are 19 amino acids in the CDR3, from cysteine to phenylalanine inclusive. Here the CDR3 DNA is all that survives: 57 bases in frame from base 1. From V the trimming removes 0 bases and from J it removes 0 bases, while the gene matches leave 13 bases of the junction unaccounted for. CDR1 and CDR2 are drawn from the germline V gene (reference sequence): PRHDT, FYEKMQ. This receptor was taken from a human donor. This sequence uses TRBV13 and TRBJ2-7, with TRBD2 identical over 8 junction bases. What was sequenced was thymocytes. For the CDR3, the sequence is CASSLGPQLIAGTSYEQYF. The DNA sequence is TGTGCCAGCAGCTTAGGTCCCCAACTCATAGCGGGAACCTCCTACGAGCAGTACTTC. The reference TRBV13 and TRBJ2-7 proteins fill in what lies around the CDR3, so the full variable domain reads AAGVIQSPRHLIKEKRETATLKCYPIPRHDTVYWYQQGPGQDPQFLISFYEKMQSDKGSIPDRFSAQQFSDYHSELNMSSLELGDSALYFCASSLGPQLIAGTSYEQYFGPGTRLTVT.